This T cell receptor (beta chain) came from a study of blood T cell repertoires in COVID-19. The CDR3 length is 17 residues. Trimming stripped 3 bases from V and 7 bases from J, with 21 bases between. The germline gives CDR1 SGHVS, CDR2 FQNEAQ. How the authors handled the data: Reference gene primer amplification yielded estimated nucleated cell counts. Generated by immunoSEQ multiplex PCR, the TCRdb table keeps only in-frame clones and is missing some. That table is the source of V, J and clone size, and D and trimming were worked out from the DNA. Found here are some 150,000 clones, 70% to 90% of them singletons; the top ten hold 1% to 1.2%. This clone has a handful of counts.

The sequence was collected from a man aged 40-49 years with acute or convalescent COVID-19. The rearrangement joins TRBV7-8 to TRBJ1-4; D perhaps matches TRBD1 (6 bases). The sequenced material came from peripheral blood. CDR3 nucleotide sequence: TGTGCCAGCAGCTTGGGACCCGCCGGGGGGCTAAGTGAAAAACTGTTTTTT. Residues: CASSLGPAGGLSEKLFF.